The 2 T cell receptor beta chains given below trace back to one sample, sequenced in a study of cytomegalovirus exposure and HLA in healthy donors. It was with 60 Vbeta and 13 Jbeta primers that the PCR ran. The protocol was immunoSEQ multiplex PCR, while the TCRdb copy is restricted to in-frame clones and leaves out a portion. The table includes roughly 250,000 clones, just over 70% detected once. The sample consisted of PBMCs. These TCRs come from a female donor in good health and CMV-seronegative.

The J gene is TRBJ2-3, the V gene TRBV6-6, with D unclear. The CDR3 covers 11 residues. Germline values: CDR1 MNHNY, CDR2 SVGAGI (reference sequence). In DNA form, the CDR3 reads TGTAGTACTAAAGGTATCTATACGCAGTATTTT. Translation: CSTKGIYTQYF.

Details on this clone: A read error may produce the germline difference seen at one junction end. V usage is TRBV7-9 and J usage is TRBJ1-5, with 9 bases matching TRBD1. CDR1 and CDR2 from the germline V gene are SEHNR and FQNEAQ (reference sequence). CDR3 length equals 18 residues. CDR3 nucleotide sequence: TGTTCCAGCAGCTCGACCCCCGTAGGGGACAGGGAGAATCAGCCCCAGCATTTT. It encodes CSSSSTPVGDRENQPQHF. Drawing the rest from reference TRBV7-9 and TRBJ1-5, the complete variable domain is DTGVSQNPRHKITKRGQNVTFRCDPISEHNRLYWYRQTLGQGPEFLTYFQNEAQLEKSRLLSDRFSAERPKGSFSTLEIQRTEQGDSAMYLCSSSSTPVGDRENQPQHFGDGTRLSIL.